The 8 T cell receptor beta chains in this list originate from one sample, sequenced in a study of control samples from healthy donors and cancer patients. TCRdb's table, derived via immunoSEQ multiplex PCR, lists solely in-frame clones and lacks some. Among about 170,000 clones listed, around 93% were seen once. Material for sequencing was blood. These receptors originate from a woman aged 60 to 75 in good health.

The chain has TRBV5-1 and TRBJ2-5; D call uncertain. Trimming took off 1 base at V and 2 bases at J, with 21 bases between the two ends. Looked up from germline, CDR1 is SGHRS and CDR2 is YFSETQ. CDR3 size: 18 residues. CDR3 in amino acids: CASSLRGSFSPRQETQYF. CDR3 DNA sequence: TGCGCCAGCAGCTTGCGAGGCTCGTTCTCACCTCGACAAGAGACCCAGTACTTC.

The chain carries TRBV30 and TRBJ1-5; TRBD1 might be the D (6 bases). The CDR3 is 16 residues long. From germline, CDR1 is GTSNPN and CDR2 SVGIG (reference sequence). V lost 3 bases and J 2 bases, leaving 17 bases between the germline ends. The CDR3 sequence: CAWSPGTPIRNQPQHF. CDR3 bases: TGTGCCTGGAGCCCCGGGACACCCATCCGCAATCAGCCCCAGCATTTT.

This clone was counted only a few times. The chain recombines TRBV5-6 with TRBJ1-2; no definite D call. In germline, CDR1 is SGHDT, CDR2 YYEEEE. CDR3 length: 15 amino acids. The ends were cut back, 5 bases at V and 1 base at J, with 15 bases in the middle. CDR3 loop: CASSHTGRVNYGYTF. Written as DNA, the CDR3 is TGTGCCAGCAGTCATACCGGACGGGTTAACTATGGCTACACCTTC.

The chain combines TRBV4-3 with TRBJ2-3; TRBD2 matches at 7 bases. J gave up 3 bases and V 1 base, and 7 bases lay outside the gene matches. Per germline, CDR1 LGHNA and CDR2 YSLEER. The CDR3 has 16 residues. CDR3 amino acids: CASSQGSGGGTDTQYF. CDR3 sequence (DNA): TGCGCCAGCAGCCAAGGGTCCGGCGGGGGAACAGATACGCAGTATTTT.

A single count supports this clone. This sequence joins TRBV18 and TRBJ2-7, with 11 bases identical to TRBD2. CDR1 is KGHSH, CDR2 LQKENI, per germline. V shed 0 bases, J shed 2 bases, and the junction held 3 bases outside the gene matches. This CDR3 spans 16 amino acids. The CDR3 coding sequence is TGTGCCAGCTCACCACCTAGCGGGGGGGTAGCCTACGAGCAGTACTTC. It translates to CASSPPSGGVAYEQYF.

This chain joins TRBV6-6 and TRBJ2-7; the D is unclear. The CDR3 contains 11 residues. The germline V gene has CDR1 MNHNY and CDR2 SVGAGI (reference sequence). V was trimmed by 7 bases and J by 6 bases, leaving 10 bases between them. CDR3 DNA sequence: TGTGCCAGCACGGTGGCAGCCGAGCAGTACTTC. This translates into CASTVAAEQYF.

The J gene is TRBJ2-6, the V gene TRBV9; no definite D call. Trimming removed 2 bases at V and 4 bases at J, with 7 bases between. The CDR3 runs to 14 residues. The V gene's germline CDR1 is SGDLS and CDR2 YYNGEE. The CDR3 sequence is CASSVSLGANVLTF. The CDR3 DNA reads TGTGCCAGCAGCGTGTCGTTAGGGGCCAACGTCCTGACTTTC.

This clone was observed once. DNA of the CDR3: TGTGCCAGTCTAGCTTTCGGCACAGATACGCAGTATTTT. Its translation: CASLAFGTDTQYF. This chain connects TRBV5-5 to TRBJ2-3; maybe TRBD2 (5 bases). Germline V gene sequence: CDR1 SGHKS, CDR2 YYEKEE (reference sequence). The CDR3 extends over 13 amino acids. Trimming cost V 8 bases and J 1 base, with 11 bases left between them.